The entry below describes one T cell receptor beta chain. Its antigen is unidentified. TCRdb redid the calling of the RT-PCR reads with MiXCR, one entry per CDR3 protein. Of around 790,000 distinct CDR3 sequences listed, 21% are singletons. The entry originates in a study of response to subunit inactivated influenza vaccine. The study's findings and limits: With each seasonal influenza vaccination, the authors suggested, few new T cells are recruited.

The CDR3 has 14 amino acids. Germline loops: CDR1 MNHEY, CDR2 SVGAGI. Trimming removed 4 bases at V and 5 bases at J, with 15 bases between. The source material was PBMCs from blood, sampled about 5 days after vaccination. The TCR comes from a man over 45 who received an inactivated influenza vaccine. The rearrangement links TRBV6-5 to TRBJ2-7; TRBD2 is a possible D gene (6 bases). The CDR3 region is CASSSDGGRNEQYF. CDR3 DNA: TGTGCCAGCAGTTCCGACGGGGGACGGAACGAGCAGTACTTC.